Each of the 20 T cell receptor beta chains below was sequenced from the same sample in a study of blood T cell repertoires in COVID-19 (dated by TCRdb to about 2020). Libraries were made using the immunoSEQ multiplex PCR assay. In its TCRdb copy, this immuneACCESS table keeps in-frame sequences only and misses some clones. Where compared with another copy, unresolved V genes explain less than half of these, and the others have no known cause. This sample gives about 230,000 clones in total; 65% to 90% of them show up just once. The ten largest make up about 9.9% of the sample. Input material: peripheral blood. Receptors were obtained from a man aged 45 to 65 with COVID-19, enrolled during active disease.

CDR3 residues: CASSDFTSGEQFF. The DNA of the CDR3 is TGTGCCAGCAGCGATTTTACTAGCGGTGAGCAGTTCTTC. The genes are TRBV9 and TRBJ2-1; 8 bases are shared with TRBD2. Trimming cost V 3 bases and J 9 bases; bases outside gene matches: 5. The CDR3 is made up of 13 amino acids. Germline V lookup: CDR1 SGDLS, CDR2 YYNGEE.

V gene TRBV18 combines with J gene TRBJ2-5; 12 nucleotides agree with TRBD2. The CDR3 consists of 15 residues. Losses at the gene ends were 6 bases for V and 5 bases for J; bases not matched to a gene: 7. In germline, CDR1 is KGHSH, CDR2 LQKENI. CDR3 sequence: CASSLAGGPMETQYF. In DNA form, the CDR3 reads TGTGCCAGCTCCCTAGCGGGGGGGCCTATGGAGACCCAGTACTTC.

The chain joins TRBV3-1 (or the pseudogene TRBV3-2) to TRBJ1-1, with 8 bases fitting TRBD1. Germline V gene sequence: CDR1 LGHDT, CDR2 YNNKEL (reference sequence). The CDR3 contains 16 residues. Unmatched junction bases numbered 12, after V lost 2 bases and J lost 7 bases. The CDR3 spells CASSQFTQGAIGEAFF. The CDR3 nucleotides read TGTGCCAGCAGCCAATTTACCCAGGGGGCTATAGGTGAAGCTTTCTTT.

This clone occurred a few times. This chain joins TRBV6-1 and TRBJ2-7, with 7 bases aligning to TRBD1. Germline assignment: CDR1 MNHNS and CDR2 SASEGT. There are 13 residues in the CDR3. V trimming: 1 base; J trimming: 6 bases; junction bases outside the gene matches: 3. DNA for the CDR3: TGTGCCAGCAGTGAAGAGGACAGGAGCGAGCAGTACTTC. Its protein is CASSEEDRSEQYF.

The chain combines TRBV5-5 with TRBJ1-1; TRBD1 aligns across 7 bases. V shed 5 bases and J 4 bases; nucleotides not matched to a gene: 17. CDR1 is SGHKS, CDR2 YYEKEE, per germline (reference sequence). The CDR3 runs 17 residues. For the CDR3, the DNA is TGTGCCAGCAGGCCGCTTGGAGGGGGCAGGGGTGGCACTGAAGCTTTCTTT. Translated, it gives CASRPLGGGRGGTEAFF.

The V call is TRBV4-2, the J call TRBJ2-2; D might be TRBD1 (6 bases). The V and J ends lost 8 bases and 5 bases respectively, with 18 bases between them. Germline V lookup: CDR1 LGHNA, CDR2 YNFKEQ. The CDR3 sequence is 15 residues long. This CDR3 is CASSPGQASTGELFF. The DNA for the CDR3 is TGTGCCAGCTCCCCGGGACAAGCGAGTACCGGGGAGCTGTTTTTT.

Remarks on this clone: Within the sample, other DNA sequences also encode this same CDR3. This rearrangement joins TRBV18 to TRBJ1-2; D may be TRBD1 (6 bases). Germline CDR1 KGHSH, CDR2 LQKENI. The CDR3 has 13 residues. V was pared by 3 bases and J by 3 bases, with 8 bases between. The CDR3 sequence is CASSPTGDYGYTF. Here the CDR3 DNA reads TGTGCCAGCTCACCGACAGGCGACTATGGCTACACCTTC.

This chain joins TRBV30 and TRBJ1-1, with TRBD1 as a possible D gene (5 bases). Germline-derived CDR1 and CDR2 are GTSNPN and SVGIG (reference sequence). The CDR3 has 14 residues. V was pared by 1 base and J by 0 bases, with 9 bases between. This CDR3 reads CAWSAQGLNTEAFF. CDR3 nucleotides: TGTGCCTGGAGTGCCCAGGGCTTGAACACTGAAGCTTTCTTT.

V is TRBV27 and J is TRBJ2-3, with TRBD1 as a possible D gene (6 bases). The CDR3 totals 18 residues. Germline CDR1 reads MNHEY; CDR2 reads SMNVEV (reference sequence). Trimming took 6 bases from V and 2 from J, leaving 24 bases between them. CDR3 DNA sequence: TGTGCCAGCAGAAAGCTGGGGGCGAGTAAGCTATTCACAGATACGCAGTATTTT. This gives the protein CASRKLGASKLFTDTQYF.

The chain couples TRBV5-1 to TRBJ1-5; no definite D call. Looked up from germline, CDR1 is SGHRS and CDR2 is YFSETQ. This CDR3 is 14 amino acids long. V was trimmed by 0 bases and J by 4 bases, leaving 8 bases between them. The CDR3 region has the DNA TGCGCCAGCAGCTTGGGCCAGGAAAATCAGCCCCAGCATTTT. Protein product: CASSLGQENQPQHF.

The gene calls are TRBV11-2 and TRBJ1-1; TRBD1 is a possible D gene (5 bases). CDR1 and CDR2 (germline): SGHAT, FQNNGV. The CDR3 totals 18 residues. V lost 0 bases and J 0 bases, leaving 17 bases between the germline ends. CDR3: CASSLDRQGRAMNTEAFF. CDR3 DNA: TGTGCCAGCAGCTTAGATCGCCAGGGAAGGGCCATGAACACTGAAGCTTTCTTT.

The V call is TRBV2, the J call TRBJ2-2; D uncertain. V gave up 2 bases and J gave up 0 bases, with 13 bases separating them. CDR3 size: 17 residues. The germline gives CDR1 SNHLY, CDR2 FYNNEI. The CDR3 is CASSESPPGPNTGELFF. The CDR3 DNA reads as TGTGCCAGCAGTGAATCCCCCCCAGGCCCGAACACCGGGGAGCTGTTTTTT.

The chain carries TRBV9 and TRBJ1-1; 8 bases agree with TRBD1. J was trimmed by 3 bases and V by 0 bases; bases with no gene match: 7. CDR3 size: 16 residues. CDR1 SGDLS and CDR2 YYNGEE come from the germline V gene. CDR3 protein: CASSVGTGGIHTEAFF. DNA of the CDR3: TGTGCCAGCAGCGTAGGTACAGGGGGGATTCACACTGAAGCTTTCTTT. The complete variable domain, with remaining parts taken from reference TRBV9 and TRBJ1-1, reads DSGVTQTPKHLITATGQRVTLRCSPRSGDLSVYWYQQSLDQGLQFLIQYYNGEERAKGNILERFSAQQFPDLHSELNLSSLELGDSALYFCASSVGTGGIHTEAFFGQGTRLTVV.

V and J are TRBV19 and TRBJ1-4, with TRBD1 identical over 7 bases. Germline CDR1 is LNHDA and CDR2 is SQIVND (reference sequence). The J segment lost 5 bases and the V segment lost 3 bases, leaving 6 bases of the junction unmatched. The CDR3 has 15 amino acids. CDR3 region: CASSMTRRGNEKLFF. The CDR3 bases are TGTGCCAGTAGTATGACTCGCAGGGGGAATGAAAAACTGTTTTTT.

The gene calls are TRBV29-1 and TRBJ2-7; TRBD2 agrees at 7 bases. Trimming cost V 7 bases and J 6 bases; bases outside gene matches: 12. CDR3 length: 13 amino acids. Germline-derived CDR1 and CDR2 are SQVTM and ANQGSEA. The CDR3 DNA reads TGCAGCGGCGCTAGGCGGGAGAGCGGCGAGCAGTACTTC. Amino acids: CSGARRESGEQYF.

The chain joins TRBV11-2 to TRBJ2-7; 12 bases are shared with TRBD1. CDR3 length: 16 amino acids. Germline V gives CDR1 SGHAT, CDR2 FQNNGV. With V trimmed by 3 bases and J by 5 bases, 8 bases remained unmatched. The CDR3 DNA reads as TGTGCCAGCAGCTTCCGTCCGGGACAGGGGGCCCACGAGCAGTACTTC. Translated, it gives CASSFRPGQGAHEQYF.

The chain couples TRBV27 to TRBJ2-7; 9 bases align to TRBD1. The germline gives CDR1 MNHEY, CDR2 SMNVEV (reference sequence). This CDR3 comprises 15 residues. Trimming cost V 5 bases and J 6 bases; bases outside gene matches: 11. This chain's CDR3 is CASSNHPDRGGEQYF. The CDR3 bases are TGTGCCAGCAGTAACCATCCGGACAGGGGTGGCGAGCAGTACTTC.

The chain employs TRBV30 and TRBJ2-5; D gene unclear. The CDR3 has 13 amino acids. V lost 2 bases and J lost 2, with 9 bases in between. CDR1 and CDR2 (germline): GTSNPN, SVGIG (reference sequence). CDR3 in DNA: TGTGCCTGGAGTATCCTAGTTCAAGAGACCCAGTACTTC. Translated: CAWSILVQETQYF. The whole variable domain, filled in from reference TRBV30 and TRBJ2-5, reads SQTIHQWPATLVQPVGSPLSLECTVEGTSNPNLYWYRQAAGRGLQLLFYSVGIGQISSEVPQNLSASRPQDRQFILSSKKLLLSDSGFYLCAWSILVQETQYFGPGTRLLVL.

This sequence joins TRBV15 and TRBJ1-5, with no clear D. This CDR3 has 14 amino acids. The ends were cut back, 9 bases at V and 1 base at J, with 13 bases in the middle. CDR1 and CDR2 (germline): LNHNV, YYDKDF (reference sequence). The DNA of the CDR3 is TGTGCCACTATTGAAGGAGGAAGCAATCAGCCCCAGCATTTT. This gives the protein CATIEGGSNQPQHF.

V and J are TRBV15 and TRBJ1-1, with 7 bases fitting TRBD1. Trimming at V came to 1 base and at J to 2 bases, leaving 10 bases not matched to a gene. Germline values: CDR1 LNHNV, CDR2 YYDKDF (reference sequence). The CDR3 length is 17 residues. This chain's CDR3 is CATSRGPRGLGNTEAFF. CDR3 DNA sequence: TGTGCCACCAGCAGAGGCCCCAGGGGGTTGGGAAACACTGAAGCTTTCTTT.